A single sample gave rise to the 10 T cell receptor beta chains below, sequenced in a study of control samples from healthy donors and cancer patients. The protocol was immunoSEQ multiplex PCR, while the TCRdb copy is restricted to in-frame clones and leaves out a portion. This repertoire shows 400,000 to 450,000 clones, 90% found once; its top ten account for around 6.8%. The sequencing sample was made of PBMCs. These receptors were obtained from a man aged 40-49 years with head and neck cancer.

Here the CDR3 reads CASSVEDRADYGYTF. The DNA of the CDR3 is TGTGCCAGCAGCGTAGAGGACAGGGCCGACTATGGCTACACCTTC. The chain uses TRBV9 and TRBJ1-2; 8 bases are a match to TRBD1. The length of the CDR3 is 15 residues. V shed 0 bases and J 3 bases; nucleotides not matched to a gene: 4. Germline CDR1 SGDLS, CDR2 YYNGEE.

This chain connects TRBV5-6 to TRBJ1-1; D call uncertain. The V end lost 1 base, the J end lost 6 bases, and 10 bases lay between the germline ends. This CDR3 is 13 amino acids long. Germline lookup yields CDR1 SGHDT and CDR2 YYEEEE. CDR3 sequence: CASSLLGVPEAFF. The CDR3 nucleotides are TGTGCCAGCAGCTTGTTGGGAGTCCCTGAAGCTTTCTTT. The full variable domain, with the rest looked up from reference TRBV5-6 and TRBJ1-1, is DAGVTQSPTHLIKTRGQQVTLRCSPKSGHDTVSWYQQALGQGPQFIFQYYEEEERQRGNFPDRFSGHQFPNYSSELNVNALLLGDSALYLCASSLLGVPEAFFGQGTRLTVV.

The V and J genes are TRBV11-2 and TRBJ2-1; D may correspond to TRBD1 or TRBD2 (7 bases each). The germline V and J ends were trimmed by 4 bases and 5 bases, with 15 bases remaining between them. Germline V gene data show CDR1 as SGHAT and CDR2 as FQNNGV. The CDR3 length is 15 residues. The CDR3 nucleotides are TGTGCCAGCAGCTCCCGGCAGGGGGGGAACAATGAGCAGTTCTTC. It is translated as CASSSRQGGNNEQFF.

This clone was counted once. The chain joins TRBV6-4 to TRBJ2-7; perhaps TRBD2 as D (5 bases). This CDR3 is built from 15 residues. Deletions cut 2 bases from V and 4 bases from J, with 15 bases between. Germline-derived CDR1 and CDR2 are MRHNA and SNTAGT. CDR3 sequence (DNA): TGTGCCAGCAGTGACAGGGAGCTTTCTCGATACGAGCAGTACTTC. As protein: CASSDRELSRYEQYF.

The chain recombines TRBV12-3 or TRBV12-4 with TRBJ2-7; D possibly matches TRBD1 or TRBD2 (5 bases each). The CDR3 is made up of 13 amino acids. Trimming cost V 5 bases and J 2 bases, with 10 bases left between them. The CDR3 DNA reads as TGTGCCAGCAGTCGGGACCAAACCTACGAGCAGTACTTC. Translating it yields CASSRDQTYEQYF.

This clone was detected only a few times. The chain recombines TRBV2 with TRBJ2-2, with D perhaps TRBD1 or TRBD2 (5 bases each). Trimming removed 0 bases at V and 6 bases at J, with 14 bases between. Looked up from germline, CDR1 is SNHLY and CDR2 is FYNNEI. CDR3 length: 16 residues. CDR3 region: CASSEAGSGLAGELFF. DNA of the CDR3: TGTGCCAGCAGTGAAGCGGGGTCGGGGCTTGCCGGGGAGCTGTTTTTT.

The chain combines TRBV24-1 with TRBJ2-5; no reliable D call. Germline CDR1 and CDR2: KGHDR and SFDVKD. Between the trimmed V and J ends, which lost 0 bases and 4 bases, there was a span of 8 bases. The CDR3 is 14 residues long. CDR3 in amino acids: CATSDLRVPETQYF. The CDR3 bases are TGTGCCACCAGTGATTTGCGGGTTCCAGAGACCCAGTACTTC.

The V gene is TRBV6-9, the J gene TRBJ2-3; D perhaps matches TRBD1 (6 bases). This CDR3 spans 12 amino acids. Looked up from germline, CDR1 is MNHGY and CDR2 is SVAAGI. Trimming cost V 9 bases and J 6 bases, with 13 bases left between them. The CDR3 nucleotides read TGTGCCAGACAGGGTGAGCGGGATACGCAGTATTTT. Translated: CARQGERDTQYF.

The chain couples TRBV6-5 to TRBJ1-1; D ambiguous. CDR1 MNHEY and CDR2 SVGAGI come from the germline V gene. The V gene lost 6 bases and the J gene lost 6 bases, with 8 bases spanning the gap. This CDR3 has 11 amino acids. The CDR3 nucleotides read TGTGCCAGCAGCCCCGGGGCTGAAGCTTTCTTT. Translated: CASSPGAEAFF.

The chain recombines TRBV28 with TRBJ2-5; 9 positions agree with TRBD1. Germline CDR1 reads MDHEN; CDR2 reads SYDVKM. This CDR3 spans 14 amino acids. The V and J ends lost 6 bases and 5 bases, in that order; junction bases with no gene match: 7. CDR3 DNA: TGTGCCAGCAGCCTACAGGGGGCTGGGGAGACCCAGTACTTC. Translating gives CASSLQGAGETQYF.